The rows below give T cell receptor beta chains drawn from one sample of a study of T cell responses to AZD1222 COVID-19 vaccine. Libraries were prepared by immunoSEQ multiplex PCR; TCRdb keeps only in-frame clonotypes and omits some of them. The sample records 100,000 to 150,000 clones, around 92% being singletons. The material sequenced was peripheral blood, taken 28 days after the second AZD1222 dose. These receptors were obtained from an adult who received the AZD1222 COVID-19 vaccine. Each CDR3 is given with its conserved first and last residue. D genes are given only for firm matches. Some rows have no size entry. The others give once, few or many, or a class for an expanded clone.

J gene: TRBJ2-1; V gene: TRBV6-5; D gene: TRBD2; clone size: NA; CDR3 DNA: TGTGCCAGCAGGACTAGCGGTTCTTACAATGAGCAGTTCTTC; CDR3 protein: CASRTSGSYNEQFF
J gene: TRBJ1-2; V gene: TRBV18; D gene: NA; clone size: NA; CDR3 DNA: TGTGCCAGCTCACTTTACAGAGACTATGGCTACACCTTC; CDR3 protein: CASSLYRDYGYTF
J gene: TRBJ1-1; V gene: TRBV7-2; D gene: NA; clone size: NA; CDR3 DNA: TGTGCCAGCAGCACAGGGATGAACACTGAAGCTTTCTTT; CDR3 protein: CASSTGMNTEAFF
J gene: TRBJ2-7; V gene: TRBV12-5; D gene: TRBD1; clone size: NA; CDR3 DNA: TGTGCTAGTGCCCCACCCTATGGACAGGGGAGAAATCTCTACGAGCAGTACTTC; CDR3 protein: CASAPPYGQGRNLYEQYF
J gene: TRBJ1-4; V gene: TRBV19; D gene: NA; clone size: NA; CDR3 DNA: TGTGCCAGTAGTACATATGGGACTAATGAAAAACTGTTTTTT; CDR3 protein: CASSTYGTNEKLFF
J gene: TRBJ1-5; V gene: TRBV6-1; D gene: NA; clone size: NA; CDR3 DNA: TGTGCCAGCAGTGACCCCAGCAGGCAGCCCCAGCATTTT; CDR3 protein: CASSDPSRQPQHF
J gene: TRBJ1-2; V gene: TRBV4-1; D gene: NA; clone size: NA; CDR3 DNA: TGCGCCAGCAGCCGGGTGGGTGGTGGCTACACCTTC; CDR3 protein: CASSRVGGGYTF
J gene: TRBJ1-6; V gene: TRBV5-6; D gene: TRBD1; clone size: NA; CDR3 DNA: TGTGCCAGCAGCACGAACCGGGACAGGAGCTCCTATAATTCACCCCTCCACTTT; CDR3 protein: CASSTNRDRSSYNSPLHF
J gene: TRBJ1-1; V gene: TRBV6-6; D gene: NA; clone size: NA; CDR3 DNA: TGTGCCAGCAGATTTCAAGGGATGAACACTGAAGCTTTCTTT; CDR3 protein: CASRFQGMNTEAFF
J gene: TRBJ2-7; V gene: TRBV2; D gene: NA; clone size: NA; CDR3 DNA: TGTGCCAGCAGTGAAGAAGACGAGCAGTACTTC; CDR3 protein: CASSEEDEQYF
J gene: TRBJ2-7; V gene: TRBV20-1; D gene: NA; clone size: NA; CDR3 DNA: TGCAGTGCTAGTAACAGGGTATTGCACGAGCAGTACTTC; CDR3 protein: CSASNRVLHEQYF
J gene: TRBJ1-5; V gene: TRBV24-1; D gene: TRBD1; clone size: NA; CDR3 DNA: TGTGCCACCAGTGATAAACAAACAGGGGGAGGTAATCAGCCCCAGCATTTT; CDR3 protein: CATSDKQTGGGNQPQHF
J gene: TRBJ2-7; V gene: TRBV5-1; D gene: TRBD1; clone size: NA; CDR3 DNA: TGCGCCAGCAGCTTGAAGGTGACAGGGAGTTCCTTCCGCTACGAGCAGTACTTC; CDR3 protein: CASSLKVTGSSFRYEQYF
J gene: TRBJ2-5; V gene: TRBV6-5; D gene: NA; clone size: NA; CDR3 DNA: TGTGCCAGCAGAGACCTCGGGGGGCCCCAAGAGACCCAGTACTTC; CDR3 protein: CASRDLGGPQETQYF
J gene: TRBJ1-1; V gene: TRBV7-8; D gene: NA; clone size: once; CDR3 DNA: TGTGCCAGCAGCTTAGAAATGGAGGGCTCTGAAGCTTTCTTT; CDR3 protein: CASSLEMEGSEAFF
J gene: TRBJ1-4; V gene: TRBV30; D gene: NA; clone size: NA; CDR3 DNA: TGTGCCTGGAGTGTTGGGGGGGGTAATGAAAAACTGTTTTTT; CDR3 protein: CAWSVGGGNEKLFF
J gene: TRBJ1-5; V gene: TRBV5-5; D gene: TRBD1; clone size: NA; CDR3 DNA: TGTGCCAGCAGTCTGACAGGGACTCAGCCCCAGCATTTT; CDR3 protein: CASSLTGTQPQHF